This T cell receptor beta chain was sequenced in a study of blood T cell repertoires in COVID-19 (dated by TCRdb to about 2020). Describing the broader study: Samples covering the acute and convalescent phases of COVID-19 were provided by collaborators in the United States, Italy and Spain. The prospective study material was composed of cDNA or gDNA derived from T cells, B-cell-depleted T cells, or PBMCs. The dataset comprised deeply sampled blood TCRbeta repertoires from subjects exposed to, actively infected with, or recovered from COVID-19. The repertoires were made available in a free public database intended to serve as a resource for research on the immune response to SARS-CoV-2. Samples were obtained from the ongoing ImmuneRACE study (first 160 participants) and from some 1,200 subjects provided by 6 global collaborators. A de-identified subject ID, COVID-19 status, age in years and sex were almost always included in the sample metadata. Where available, HLA class I and class II types were obtained from metadata supplied by the sample provider rather than from assay-based typing.

From cysteine to phenylalanine, the CDR3 is 15 amino acids long. Only the CDR3 region is kept as DNA, spanning 45 bases read in frame from base 1. Taken from the germline V gene, the CDR1 and CDR2 loops are SGDLS and YYNGEE. Trimming removed 0 bases from V and 1 base from J, leaving 11 bases between the germline ends. The immunoSEQ Assay, a bias-controlled multiplex PCR, was used to amplify TCRbeta CDR3 regions from genomic DNA. Per the original workflow: Within the assay, amplification of reference gene primers was used to estimate how many nucleated cells each sample contained. To quantify the absolute abundance of each unique TCRbeta CDR3 rearrangement, sequence reads were collapsed and filtered. Productive Simpson clonality was computed per sample as the square root of Simpson's diversity index over productive rearrangements. TCRdb's version of the immuneACCESS table is confined to in-frame rearrangements and falls short of the full clone set. An unresolved V gene accounts for under half of the shortfall where checked; the remainder is of unknown origin. V, J and clone size are those of that table, while D and trimming were read from the DNA. A total of about 150,000 clones appear in this sample, roughly 84% of them only once. The top ten hold 8.3% of the sample.

Paper-wide results and their limitations: The quantity of clinical and demographic metadata differed by source and by participant and was supplied without curation.

One collaborating source in Seattle enrolled patients during active infection and followed them longitudinally through the course of disease. Whole blood was collected in K2EDTA tubes by collaborating institutions according to the institutions' own protocols. Collaborator samples were shipped for TCRbeta analysis as frozen whole blood, isolated PBMCs, or DNA extracted from either sample type. To note about this clone: What antigen it recognizes has not been identified. Per-base quality was not reported, and no clone a single base away is much larger than it.

The sequenced sample was peripheral blood. The origin of this receptor is a woman aged 55-69 years with COVID-19, enrolled during active disease. The rearrangement joined TRBV9 to TRBJ2-7; a tentative D call is TRBD2 (6 bases match). For the CDR3, the sequence is CASSVDGSWSYEQYF. The nucleotide sequence reads as follows: TGTGCCAGCAGCGTAGACGGGAGCTGGTCCTACGAGCAGTACTTC. Joined to the reference TRBV9 and TRBJ2-7 proteins, this CDR3 gives the full variable domain: DSGVTQTPKHLITATGQRVTLRCSPRSGDLSVYWYQQSLDQGLQFLIQYYNGEERAKGNILERFSAQQFPDLHSELNLSSLELGDSALYFCASSVDGSWSYEQYFGPGTRLTVT.